What follows are 2 T cell receptor beta chains derived from one specimen sequenced in a study of tumor and adjacent non-tumor tissue in lung cancer. Three rounds of nested PCR, following a modified ARM-PCR protocol, produced the TCRbeta library. TCRdb passed the multiplex PCR reads through MiXCR, listing each CDR3 protein once. The repertoire holds about 93,000 distinct CDR3 sequences, about 67% seen once, with 15% to 20% in the top ten. RNA was extracted from bulk tissue without any cell sorting. Sequences were obtained from lung tumor tissue. The receptor set was obtained from a man in his 60s with non-small cell lung cancer.

Of note for this clonotype: At one end, the junction sequence differs from germline, possibly due to a read error. The V call is TRBV4-3, the J call TRBJ2-7; D is possibly TRBD2 (6 bases). Per germline, CDR1 LGHNA and CDR2 YSLEER. The CDR3 has 16 amino acids. The CDR3 DNA follows: TGTGCCAGCAGCCAAGGCCTGAGTGCTAGCGTTTTCGAGCAGTACTTC. Amino acid sequence: CASSQGLSASVFEQYF.

This clonotype has more than one count but fewer than ten. The germline gene is not matched at one end of the junction; a read error may be the cause. J is TRBJ2-5 and V is TRBV11-1, with a possible D match to TRBD2 (6 bases). The length of the CDR3 is 17 residues. Germline CDR1 reads SGHAT; CDR2 reads FQDESV (reference sequence). DNA for the CDR3: TGTACCAGCGGCCTCGGGGACTGGGTAGGTGTAGAAGAGACCCAGTACTTC. Encoded protein: CTSGLGDWVGVEETQYF.